This T cell receptor (beta chain) was recovered during a study of blood T cell repertoires in COVID-19. Overall study context: COVID-19 samples, acute and convalescent, were from the United States, Italy and Spain. T cells, B-cell-depleted T cells, or PBMCs supplied cDNA or gDNA.

Original processing methods: Scientists estimated how many nucleated cells there were by amplifying reference gene primers. Assay used: immunoSEQ multiplex PCR; TCRdb lists only in-frame clones, some missing. The DNA gave D and trimming, while V, J and clone size come from that table. Among about 210,000 clones listed, approximately 90% were seen once. Cohort placement rested on clinical history that participants reported themselves. Germline V lookup: CDR1 LGHDT, CDR2 YNNKEL (reference sequence). The ends lost 0 bases at V and 0 bases at J; junction bases unmatched: 6. The CDR3 runs 17 residues. The gene calls are TRBV3-1 (or the pseudogene TRBV3-2) and TRBJ2-3, with 7 bases matching TRBD1. The specimen sequenced was PBMCs or T cells enriched from blood (not recorded which). This clonotype was obtained from a man aged 18 to 30 with acute COVID-19. The CDR3, as DNA: TGTGCCAGCAGCCAAGACGACCGGGACAGTAGCACAGATACGCAGTATTTT. Translation: CASSQDDRDSSTDTQYF.